A single sample is the source of the 4 T cell receptor beta chains below, sequenced in a study of CD8+CD57+ T cells in acquired aplastic anemia. Template material for TCR beta VDJ and CDR3 profiling consisted of genomic DNA. TCRdb re-called the reads with MiXCR, one entry per CDR3 protein. The sample includes roughly 160,000 distinct CDR3 sequences, about 60% of them seen just once. Material: sorted CD4+, CD8+, or CD8+CD57+ T cells (not recorded which) from PBMCs. Receptor source: a human donor in good health.

J is TRBJ2-7 and V is TRBV24-1; the D gene is possibly TRBD1 (5 bases). Trimming pared 11 bases from V and 4 bases from J, leaving 17 bases between. This CDR3 spans 13 amino acids. CDR1 is KGHDR and CDR2 is SFDVKD in the germline V gene. CDR3 region: CASRPQGVYEQYF. The CDR3 DNA reads TGTGCCAGTAGACCCCAGGGTGTGTACGAGCAGTACTTC.

V usage is TRBV4-1 and J usage is TRBJ2-5; D is possibly TRBD2 (5 bases). The CDR3 runs to 14 residues. Trimming pared 2 bases from V and 5 bases from J, leaving 12 bases between. Per germline, CDR1 MGHRA and CDR2 YSYEKL. The CDR3: CASSQSVGGETQYF. The CDR3 region has the DNA TGCGCCAGCAGCCAATCCGTGGGCGGGGAGACCCAGTACTTC.

This clonotype was picked up a small number of times. The chain joins TRBV15 to TRBJ2-7; D call uncertain. The V end lost 2 bases, the J end lost 5 bases, and 13 bases lay between the germline ends. The CDR3 has 14 residues. The germline CDR1 and CDR2 sequences are LNHNV and YYDKDF (reference sequence). CDR3: CATSRTGAPDEQYF. The CDR3 DNA is TGTGCCACCAGCAGAACGGGCGCTCCCGACGAGCAGTACTTC. The variable domain in full, completed from reference TRBV15 and TRBJ2-7, reads DAMVIQNPRYQVTQFGKPVTLSCSQTLNHNVMYWYQQKSSQAPKLLFHYYDKDFNNEADTPDNFQSRRPNTSFCFLDIRSPGLGDTAMYLCATSRTGAPDEQYFGPGTRLTVT.

The V and J genes are TRBV24-1 and TRBJ1-5; no definite D call. The germline V gene has CDR1 KGHDR and CDR2 SFDVKD. V lost 4 bases and J lost 3, with 9 bases in between. CDR3 length equals 14 residues. CDR3 DNA: TGTGCCACCAGTGAAGGCGGCACCAATCAGCCCCAGCATTTT. Translation: CATSEGGTNQPQHF.